This TCR beta chain stems from a study of molecular identifiers for immune sequencing clone quantification. This CDR3 contains 15 residues. Germline V gene data show CDR1 as DFQATT and CDR2 as SNEGSKA (reference sequence). Note on this clonotype: At one of its ends the junction is not consistent with the germline gene, which may arise from a read error.

TCRdb passed the PCR reads through MiXCR, listing each CDR3 protein once. The sample has 460,000 or so distinct CDR3 sequences, about a fifth seen once. The clonotype was recovered from a human donor in good health. Some libraries in this study had Jurkat cell RNA spiked in. J is TRBJ2-7 and V is TRBV20-1; 10 bases map to TRBD2. The sample taken for sequencing was naive CD8+ T cells from blood, with Jurkat cell RNA spiked in. Subset: FACS-sorted CD8+CD4-CCR7+CD45RA+ naive T cells. CDR3 bases: TGCAGTGCTAGAGTCAGCGGGGGGGGATACTACGAGCAGCACTTC. Protein product: CSARVSGGGYYEQHF.